Following are 24 T cell receptor beta chains from one sample sequenced in a study of cytomegalovirus exposure and HLA in healthy donors. Sequencing used immunoSEQ multiplex PCR; TCRdb keeps in-frame clones, though not all of them. The sample holds 150,000 to 200,000 clones; roughly 86% are singletons and the top ten take almost 1.5%. Sequenced input: PBMCs. Receptors originate from a woman aged 18-35 years in good health and CMV-seronegative.

A word on this clone: Its ends do not fully match the called genes, so a read error is possible. The chain links TRBV30 to TRBJ2-1; D is unclear. CDR3 length: 12 amino acids. CDR1 is GTSNPN, CDR2 SVGIG, per germline (reference sequence). The CDR3 is CAWTVSYHEQFF. The CDR3, as DNA: TGTGCCTGGACTGTTAGCTACCATGAGCAGTTCTTC. The full variable domain, in which reference TRBV30 and TRBJ2-1 provide the parts outside the CDR3, is SQTIHQWPATLVQPVGSPLSLECTVEGTSNPNLYWYRQAAGRGLQLLFYSVGIGQISSEVPQNLSASRPQDRQFILSSKKLLLSDSGFYLCAWTVSYHEQFFGPGTRLTVL.

The chain is built from TRBV7-9 and TRBJ2-5, with 11 bases lining up with TRBD1. Losses at the gene ends were 5 bases for V and 4 bases for J; bases not matched to a gene: 9. The length of the CDR3 is 16 residues. Germline V CDR1 and CDR2: SEHNR, FQNEAQ (reference sequence). The DNA for the CDR3 is TGTGCCAGCAGCATCGGGACAGGGGGTTTCGCAGAGACCCAGTACTTC. Translated, it gives CASSIGTGGFAETQYF.

This clone was detected a few times. The V gene is TRBV2, the J gene TRBJ2-7; D ambiguous. The CDR3 is 13 amino acids. Germline CDR1 and CDR2: SNHLY and FYNNEI. V gave up 4 bases and J gave up 1 base, with 8 bases separating them. CDR3: CASSVQESYEQYF. DNA for the CDR3: TGTGCCAGCAGTGTCCAGGAATCCTACGAGCAGTACTTC.

The chain is built from TRBV19 and TRBJ2-1, with 7 bases that match TRBD2. The J segment lost 0 bases and the V segment lost 0 bases, leaving 5 bases of the junction unmatched. Germline values: CDR1 LNHDA, CDR2 SQIVND (reference sequence). CDR3 length: 17 amino acids. CDR3 loop: CASSIDWGGSSYNEQFF. The CDR3 region has the DNA TGTGCCAGTAGTATAGACTGGGGAGGGAGCTCCTACAATGAGCAGTTCTTC.

The chain links TRBV18 to TRBJ1-4; tentative D call: TRBD1 (6 bases). Germline V CDR1 and CDR2: KGHSH, LQKENI. The CDR3 contains 14 residues. V dropped 2 bases and J dropped 8 bases, with 12 bases sitting between them. As DNA, the CDR3 is TGTGCCAGCTCACCATCAGGGGTTTGGGAAAAACTGTTTTTT. Its translation is CASSPSGVWEKLFF.

This clone was recorded only once. The J gene is TRBJ2-3, the V gene TRBV7-6; TRBD1 is a possible D gene (6 bases). This CDR3 has 15 residues. The V gene's germline CDR1 is SGHVS and CDR2 FNYEAQ. The ends were cut back, 0 bases at V and 4 bases at J, with 11 bases in the middle. The CDR3 sequence: CASSLAPDRADTQYF. The CDR3 DNA sequence: TGTGCCAGCAGCTTAGCCCCGGACAGAGCAGATACGCAGTATTTT.

The chain joins TRBV6-5 to TRBJ2-1; TRBD1 matches at 8 bases. This CDR3 spans 15 amino acids. Germline V gene lookup returns CDR1 MNHEY and CDR2 SVGAGI. After removal of 6 bases from V and 2 bases from J, the junction contained 6 bases not matched to a gene. CDR3 protein: CASRSSGQAYNEQFF. In DNA form, the CDR3 reads TGTGCCAGCAGGTCTTCGGGACAGGCCTACAATGAGCAGTTCTTC.

The chain employs TRBV12-5 and TRBJ2-6; 7 bases align to TRBD1. Germline V lookup: CDR1 LGHNT, CDR2 FRNRAP. Trimming at V came to 6 bases and at J to 0 bases, leaving 5 bases not matched to a gene. There are 16 residues in the CDR3. The CDR3 bases are TGTGCTAGTGGGCCGACAGGGTCCTCTGGGGCCAACGTCCTGACTTTC. This codes for CASGPTGSSGANVLTF. Together with reference TRBV12-5 and TRBJ2-6, the CDR3 gives the full variable domain: DARVTQTPRHKVTEMGQEVTMRCQPILGHNTVFWYRQTMMQGLELLAYFRNRAPLDDSGMPKDRFSAEMPDATLATLKIQPSEPRDSAVYFCASGPTGSSGANVLTFGAGSRLTVL.

This clone appeared a few times. CDR3 sequence reads: CAWSVLRASNNEQFF. The CDR3 DNA sequence: TGTGCCTGGAGTGTACTGAGGGCCTCTAACAATGAGCAGTTCTTC. The chain is built from TRBV30 and TRBJ2-1; D perhaps matches TRBD2 (5 bases). Germline values: CDR1 GTSNPN, CDR2 SVGIG (reference sequence). V dropped 0 bases and J dropped 5 bases, with 14 bases sitting between them. This CDR3 comprises 15 residues.

The chain carries TRBV30 and TRBJ1-1; D remains unclear. V lost 5 bases to trimming and J lost 7 bases, with 11 bases between them. The CDR3 consists of 11 residues. Germline-derived CDR1 and CDR2 are GTSNPN and SVGIG (reference sequence). CDR3 coding DNA: TGTGCCTGGGAAAAAACTTATGAAGCTTTCTTT. It specifies CAWEKTYEAFF.

The chain couples TRBV15 to TRBJ1-5, with D perhaps matching TRBD1 (6 bases). This CDR3 has 17 amino acids. Germline assignment: CDR1 LNHNV and CDR2 YYDKDF (reference sequence). V lost 3 bases and J lost 0, with 15 bases in between. The CDR3, as DNA: TGTGCCACCAGCAGGGGTCAGGGGAGGGATAGCAATCAGCCCCAGCATTTT. This gives the protein CATSRGQGRDSNQPQHF.

The chain is built from TRBV5-6 and TRBJ2-7, with 9 bases identical to TRBD2. CDR3 length: 15 residues. Germline CDR1 and CDR2: SGHDT and YYEEEE. V lost 4 bases and J lost 6; bases outside the gene matches: 11. The CDR3 is CASSVLGTSSGEQYF. The CDR3 DNA reads as TGTGCCAGCAGCGTCCTAGGGACTAGCTCCGGCGAGCAGTACTTC.

The chain carries TRBV5-1 and TRBJ2-7, with TRBD1 matching 8 bases. CDR1 and CDR2 from the germline V gene are SGHRS and YFSETQ. V shed 3 bases and J 9 bases; nucleotides not matched to a gene: 11. This CDR3 has 14 amino acids. The CDR3 here is CASSSGQGGLAQYF. CDR3 bases: TGCGCCAGCAGCTCTGGACAGGGCGGTTTAGCGCAGTACTTC.

This chain joins TRBV7-3 and TRBJ2-6; 7 bases line up with TRBD1. The CDR3 contains 18 residues. J lost 0 bases, V lost 5 bases, and 10 bases had no gene match. Germline CDR1 reads SGHTA; CDR2 reads FQGTGA. The DNA for the CDR3 is TGTGCCAGCAGCCCGTACAGGGGCCCTAGCTCTGGGGCCAACGTCCTGACTTTC. Translated: CASSPYRGPSSGANVLTF.

This chain links TRBV7-8 with TRBJ1-2, with a weak D call TRBD1 (5 bases). The ends were cut back, 1 base at V and 6 bases at J, with 15 bases in the middle. Germline V gene lookup returns CDR1 SGHVS and CDR2 FQNEAQ. This CDR3 contains 15 residues. CDR3 DNA: TGTGCCAGCAGCTTAGAATTAGGGGTAATGGATGGCTACACCTTC. As protein: CASSLELGVMDGYTF.

The chain has TRBV5-1 and TRBJ1-6, with TRBD1 matching over 7 bases. The trim removed 4 bases at V and 4 bases at J, leaving 8 bases unmatched. From germline, CDR1 is SGHRS and CDR2 YFSETQ. This CDR3 has 16 residues. The CDR3 loop is CASSPTSGGYNSPLHF. As DNA, the CDR3 is TGCGCCAGCAGCCCCACCTCAGGGGGTTATAATTCACCCCTCCACTTT.

The rearrangement links TRBV6-6 to TRBJ2-3; possible D gene TRBD1, 6 bases. Trimming removed 2 bases from V and 0 bases from J, with 12 bases in between. Germline V gene data show CDR1 as MNHNY and CDR2 as SVGAGI (reference sequence). This CDR3 has 16 residues. CDR3 loop: CASSYRAGASTDTQYF. The CDR3 DNA reads as TGTGCCAGCAGTTACAGGGCAGGGGCTAGCACAGATACGCAGTATTTT.

The rearrangement uses TRBV7-6 and TRBJ2-3; perhaps TRBD2 as D (6 bases). The V gene lost 5 bases and the J gene lost 0 bases, with 9 bases spanning the gap. The germline gives CDR1 SGHVS, CDR2 FNYEAQ. CDR3 length equals 14 residues. As DNA, the CDR3 is TGTGCCAGCAGCCTTGGGACTAGCACAGATACGCAGTATTTT. The encoded protein is CASSLGTSTDTQYF.

The chain has TRBV5-6 and TRBJ2-6; TRBD1 matches at 7 bases. The CDR3 is 18 amino acids. Unmatched junction bases numbered 14, after V lost 3 bases and J lost 5 bases. CDR1 and CDR2 from the germline V gene are SGHDT and YYEEEE. The CDR3, as DNA: TGTGCCAGCAGCTCCATGAGGGACAGCGGTCTTTGGGCCAACGTCCTGACTTTC. Translating it yields CASSSMRDSGLWANVLTF.

The V and J genes are TRBV5-1 and TRBJ1-1; 11 bases are a match to TRBD1. The CDR3 length is 16 residues. Germline CDR1 is SGHRS and CDR2 is YFSETQ. J gave up 2 bases and V 4 bases, and 7 bases lay outside the gene matches. The CDR3 nucleotides read TGCGCCAGCAGCCTGACCGGGACAGGGGGAAACACTGAAGCTTTCTTT. It is translated as CASSLTGTGGNTEAFF.

The V call is TRBV5-4, the J call TRBJ1-2; no definite D call. Germline loops: CDR1 SGHNT, CDR2 YYREEE (reference sequence). Trimming pared 3 bases from V and 2 bases from J, leaving 17 bases between. The CDR3 is made up of 16 amino acids. CDR3 DNA: TGTGCCAGCAGCTATTACGAGGTAAAAGACAACTATGGCTACACCTTC. Amino acid sequence: CASSYYEVKDNYGYTF.

The CDR3 loop reads CASSLGVGDTEAFF. The CDR3 DNA sequence: TGTGCCAGCAGCTTGGGGGTAGGGGACACTGAAGCTTTCTTT. The gene calls are TRBV5-4 and TRBJ1-1; perhaps TRBD1 as D (5 bases). Germline V gene sequence: CDR1 SGHNT, CDR2 YYREEE (reference sequence). Trimming removed 0 bases from V and 3 bases from J, with 9 bases in between. CDR3 size: 14 residues. The variable domain in full, completed from reference TRBV5-4 and TRBJ1-1, reads ETGVTQSPTHLIKTRGQQVTLRCSSQSGHNTVSWYQQALGQGPQFIFQYYREEENGRGNFPPRFSGLQFPNYSSELNVNALELDDSALYLCASSLGVGDTEAFFGQGTRLTVV.

The chain couples TRBV19 to TRBJ1-5; 8 bases agree with TRBD1. Germline V gene data show CDR1 as LNHDA and CDR2 as SQIVND (reference sequence). The CDR3 is made up of 13 amino acids. V lost 8 bases, J lost 7 bases, and 7 bases stayed unmatched. The CDR3 region is CASGTGEEQPQHF. CDR3 in DNA: TGTGCCAGTGGGACAGGCGAGGAGCAGCCCCAGCATTTT.

The rearrangement links TRBV7-3 to TRBJ1-1; TRBD1 might be the D (6 bases). Germline values: CDR1 SGHTA, CDR2 FQGTGA. Trimming left V 4 bases short and J 5 bases short, with 17 bases between. CDR3 length equals 15 residues. CDR3 protein: CASSSRTAQGTEAFF. In DNA form, the CDR3 reads TGTGCCAGCAGCTCCCGGACAGCCCAGGGAACTGAAGCTTTCTTT.